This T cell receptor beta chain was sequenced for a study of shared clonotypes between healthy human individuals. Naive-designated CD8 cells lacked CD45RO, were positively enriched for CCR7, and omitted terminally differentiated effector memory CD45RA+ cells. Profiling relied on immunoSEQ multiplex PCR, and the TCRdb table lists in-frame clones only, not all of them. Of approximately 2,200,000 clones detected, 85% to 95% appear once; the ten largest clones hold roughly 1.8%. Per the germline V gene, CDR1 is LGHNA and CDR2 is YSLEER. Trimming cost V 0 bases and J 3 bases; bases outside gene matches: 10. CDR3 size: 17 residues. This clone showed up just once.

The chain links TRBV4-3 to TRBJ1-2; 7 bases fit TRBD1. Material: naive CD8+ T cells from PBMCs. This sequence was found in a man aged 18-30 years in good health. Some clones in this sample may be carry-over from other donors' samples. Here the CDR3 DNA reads TGCGCCAGCAGCCAAGAGAGGATCGGGACAGACCACTATGGCTACACCTTC. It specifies CASSQERIGTDHYGYTF.